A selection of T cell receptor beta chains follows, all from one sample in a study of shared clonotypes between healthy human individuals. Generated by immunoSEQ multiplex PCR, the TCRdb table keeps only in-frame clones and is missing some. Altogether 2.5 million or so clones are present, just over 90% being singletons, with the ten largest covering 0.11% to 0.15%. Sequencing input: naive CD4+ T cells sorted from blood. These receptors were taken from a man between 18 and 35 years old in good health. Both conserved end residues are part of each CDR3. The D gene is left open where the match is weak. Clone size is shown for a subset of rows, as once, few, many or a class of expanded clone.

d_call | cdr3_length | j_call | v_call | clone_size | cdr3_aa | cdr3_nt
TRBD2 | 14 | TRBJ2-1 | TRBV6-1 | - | CASKTRGGLDEQFF | TGTGCCAGCAAGACGCGGGGGGGCCTGGATGAGCAGTTCTTC
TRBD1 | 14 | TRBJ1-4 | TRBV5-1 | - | CASRAGGKDEKLFF | TGCGCCAGCAGGGCAGGGGGCAAAGATGAAAAACTGTTTTTT
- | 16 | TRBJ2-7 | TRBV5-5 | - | CASSLAADTSSYEQYF | TGTGCCAGCAGCTTGGCCGCGGACACCTCGTCGTACGAGCAGTACTTC
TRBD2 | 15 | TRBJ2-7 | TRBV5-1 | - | CASSYSSGSSYEQYF | TGCGCCAGCAGCTACTCTAGCGGGAGCTCCTACGAGCAGTACTTC
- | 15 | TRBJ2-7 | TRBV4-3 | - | CASSQVWAPDTEQYF | TGCGCCAGCAGCCAAGTATGGGCTCCGGACACCGAGCAGTACTTC
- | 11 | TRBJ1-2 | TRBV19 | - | CAGKINYGYTF | TGTGCCGGCAAGATTAACTATGGCTACACCTTC
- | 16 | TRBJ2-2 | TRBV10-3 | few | CAISEWADQNTGELFF | TGTGCCATCAGTGAGTGGGCGGACCAGAACACCGGGGAGCTGTTTTTT
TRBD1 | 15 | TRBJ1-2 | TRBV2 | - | CASSSQAGGYYGYTF | TGTGCCAGCAGTTCCCAGGCAGGGGGCTACTATGGCTACACCTTC
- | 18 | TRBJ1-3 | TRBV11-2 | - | CASSLSGGYGDSGNTIYF | TGTGCCAGCAGTCTATCGGGGGGCTACGGGGACTCTGGAAACACCATATATTTT
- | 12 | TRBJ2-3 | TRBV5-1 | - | CASSISTDTQYF | TGCGCCAGCAGCATCAGCACAGATACGCAGTATTTT
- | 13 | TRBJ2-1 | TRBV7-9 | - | CATPDSSYNEQFF | TGTGCCACCCCGGACAGCTCCTACAATGAGCAGTTCTTC
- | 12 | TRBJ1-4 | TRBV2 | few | CAQAQGTEKLFF | TGTGCCCAAGCCCAGGGCACGGAAAAACTGTTTTTT
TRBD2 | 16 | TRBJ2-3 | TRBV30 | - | CAWSMGLAGETDTQYF | TGTGCCTGGTCCATGGGACTAGCGGGAGAAACAGATACGCAGTATTTT
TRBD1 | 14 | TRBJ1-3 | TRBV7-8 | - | CASRPGTAGNTIYF | TGTGCCAGTAGGCCTGGGACAGCTGGAAACACCATATATTTT
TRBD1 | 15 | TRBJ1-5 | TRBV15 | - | CATSRPGQGDQPQHF | TGTGCCACCAGCAGACCCGGACAGGGCGATCAGCCCCAGCATTTT
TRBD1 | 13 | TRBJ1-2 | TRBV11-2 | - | CASSFRQGGGYTF | TGTGCCAGCAGCTTCCGACAGGGAGGTGGCTACACCTTC
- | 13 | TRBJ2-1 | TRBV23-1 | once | CASSQWGRNEQFF | TGCGCCAGCAGTCAATGGGGCAGGAATGAGCAGTTCTTC
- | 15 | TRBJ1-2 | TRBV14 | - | CASSHSHRFNYGYTF | TGTGCCAGCAGCCACTCTCACAGGTTTAACTATGGCTACACCTTC
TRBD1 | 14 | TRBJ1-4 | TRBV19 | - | CASKITGGNEKLFF | TGTGCCAGTAAGATTACAGGGGGGAATGAAAAACTGTTTTTT
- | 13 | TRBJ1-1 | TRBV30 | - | CAWTRLMDTEAFF | TGTGCCTGGACTAGGCTTATGGACACTGAAGCTTTCTTT
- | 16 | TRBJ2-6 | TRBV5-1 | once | CASHPGHNSGANVLTF | TGCGCCAGCCACCCTGGACACAACTCTGGGGCCAACGTCCTGACTTTC
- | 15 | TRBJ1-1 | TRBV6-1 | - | CASSEFSGYQGEAFF | TGTGCCAGCAGTGAATTTTCAGGCTATCAAGGGGAAGCTTTCTTT
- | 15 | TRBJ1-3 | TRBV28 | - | CASSGDGGVRNTIYF | TGTGCCAGCAGTGGCGATGGGGGCGTGCGAAACACCATATATTTT
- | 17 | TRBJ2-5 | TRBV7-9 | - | CASSLVSDSRTQETQYF | TGTGCCAGCAGCTTAGTTAGCGACAGCCGAACACAAGAGACCCAGTACTTC
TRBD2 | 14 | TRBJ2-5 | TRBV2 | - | CASKEREGQETQYF | TGTGCCAGCAAGGAGCGGGAGGGCCAGGAGACCCAGTACTTC
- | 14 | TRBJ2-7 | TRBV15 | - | CATSRDGLDYEQYF | TGTGCCACCAGCAGAGATGGGCTAGACTACGAGCAGTACTTC
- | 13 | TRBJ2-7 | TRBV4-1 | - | CASSPSTGYEQYF | TGCGCCAGCAGCCCTTCGACAGGCTACGAGCAGTACTTC
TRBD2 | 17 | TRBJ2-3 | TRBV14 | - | CASSQDAGGGATDTQYF | TGTGCCAGCAGCCAAGACGCTGGCGGGGGGGCGACAGATACGCAGTATTTT
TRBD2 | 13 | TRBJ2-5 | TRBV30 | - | CAWSVAGVETQYF | TGTGCCTGGAGTGTAGCGGGGGTAGAGACCCAGTACTTC
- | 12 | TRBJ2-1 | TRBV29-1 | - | CSVEEGSPEQFF | TGCAGCGTTGAAGAGGGCAGCCCTGAGCAGTTCTTC
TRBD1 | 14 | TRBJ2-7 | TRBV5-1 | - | CASSSRQGVYEQYF | TGCGCCAGCAGCAGCCGACAGGGGGTCTACGAGCAGTACTTC
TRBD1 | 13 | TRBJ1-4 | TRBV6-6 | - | CASRTGDDEKLFF | TGTGCCTCCCGGACAGGGGACGATGAAAAACTGTTTTTT
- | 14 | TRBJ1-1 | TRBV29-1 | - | CSVEVRGGSTEAFF | TGCAGCGTTGAAGTACGGGGAGGGAGCACTGAAGCTTTCTTT
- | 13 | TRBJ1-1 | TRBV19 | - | CASSTQIGTEAFF | TGTGCCAGTAGTACCCAAATCGGCACTGAAGCTTTCTTT
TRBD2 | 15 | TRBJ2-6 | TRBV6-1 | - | CASTGGPSGANVLTF | TGTGCCAGCACGGGGGGTCCCTCTGGGGCCAACGTCCTGACTTTC
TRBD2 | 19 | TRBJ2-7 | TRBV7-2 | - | CASSLASESGRTISYEQYF | TGTGCCAGCAGCTTAGCTTCGGAGAGCGGGAGGACGATCTCCTACGAGCAGTACTTC
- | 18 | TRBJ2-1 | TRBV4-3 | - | CASSQDLVGGGTYNEQFF | TGCGCCAGCAGCCAAGATTTAGTGGGAGGGGGAACCTACAATGAGCAGTTCTTC
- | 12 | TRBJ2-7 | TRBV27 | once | CASSLRGSEQYF | TGTGCCAGCAGTTTACGGGGCTCCGAGCAGTACTTC